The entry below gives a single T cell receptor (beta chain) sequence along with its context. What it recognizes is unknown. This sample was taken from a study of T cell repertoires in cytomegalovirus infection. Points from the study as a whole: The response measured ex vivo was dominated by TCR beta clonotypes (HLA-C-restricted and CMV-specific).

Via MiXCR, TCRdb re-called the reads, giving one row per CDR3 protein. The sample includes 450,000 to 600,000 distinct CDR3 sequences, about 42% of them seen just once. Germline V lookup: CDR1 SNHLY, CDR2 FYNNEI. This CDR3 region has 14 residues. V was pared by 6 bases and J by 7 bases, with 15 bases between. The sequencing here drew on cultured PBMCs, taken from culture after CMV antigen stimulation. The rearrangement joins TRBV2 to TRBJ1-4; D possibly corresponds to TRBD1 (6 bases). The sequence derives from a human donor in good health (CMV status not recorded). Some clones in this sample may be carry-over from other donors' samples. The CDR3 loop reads CASRTGNGGEKLFF. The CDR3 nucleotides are TGTGCCAGCAGAACAGGGAATGGGGGTGAAAAACTGTTTTTT. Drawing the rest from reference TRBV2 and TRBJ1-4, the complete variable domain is EPEVTQTPSHQVTQMGQEVILRCVPISNHLYFYWYRQILGQKVEFLVSFYNNEISEKSEIFDDQFSVERPDGSNFTLKIRSTKLEDSAMYFCASRTGNGGEKLFFGSGTQLSVL.